The 28 T cell receptor beta chains listed next were all sequenced from one sample in a study of T cell responses to AZD1222 COVID-19 vaccine. Assay: immunoSEQ multiplex PCR; the TCRdb copy retains only in-frame clones and omits some. The sample has 65,000 to 85,000 clones, approximately 83% seen once. The sequencing here drew on peripheral blood, taken 28 days after the second AZD1222 dose. These receptors originate from an adult who received the AZD1222 COVID-19 vaccine.

V gene TRBV3-1 (or the pseudogene TRBV3-2) combines with J gene TRBJ2-2; TRBD2 is a possible D gene (5 bases). This CDR3 region has 14 residues. V was cut by 3 bases and J by 7 bases, with 12 bases left in between. CDR1 is LGHDT and CDR2 is YNNKEL in the germline V gene (reference sequence). CDR3: CASSQGVVVGELFF. The CDR3 bases are TGTGCCAGCAGCCAGGGAGTCGTGGTCGGGGAGCTGTTTTTT.

The chain's CDR3 is CASSPYGGGLKNEQFF. The DNA of the CDR3 is TGTGCCAGCAGCCCCTACGGCGGGGGGTTAAAGAATGAGCAGTTCTTC. The chain recombines TRBV7-3 with TRBJ2-1, with 8 bases matching TRBD2. J gave up 7 bases and V 5 bases, and 13 bases lay outside the gene matches. The germline V gene encodes CDR1 SGHTA and CDR2 FQGTGA. This CDR3 contains 16 residues.

This clone was seen once. The chain links TRBV29-1 to TRBJ2-1, with 8 bases fitting TRBD1. Germline V gene lookup returns CDR1 SQVTM and CDR2 ANQGSEA. V lost 3 bases and J lost 2; bases outside the gene matches: 3. This CDR3 has 14 amino acids. The CDR3 coding sequence is TGCAGCGTTGACGGGACAGGCACCTACAATGAGCAGTTCTTC. Translated: CSVDGTGTYNEQFF.

The gene calls are TRBV28 and TRBJ1-2; no reliable D call. The germline V gene encodes CDR1 MDHEN and CDR2 SYDVKM. This CDR3 region has 14 residues. The V end was cut by 3 bases, the J end by 4 bases, with 12 bases between. CDR3 sequence reads: CASSFWAGSYGYTF. CDR3 nucleotides: TGTGCCAGCAGTTTCTGGGCAGGTAGCTATGGCTACACCTTC.

This chain links TRBV30 with TRBJ1-3, with a possible D match to TRBD1 (6 bases). Germline CDR1 and CDR2: GTSNPN and SVGIG (reference sequence). The CDR3 length is 18 residues. Trimming pared 0 bases from V and 0 bases from J, leaving 18 bases between. CDR3 nucleotides: TGTGCCTGGAGTGTAAGAGGTGGGACACCTAACTCTGGAAACACCATATATTTT. This gives the protein CAWSVRGGTPNSGNTIYF.

This clone has more than one count but fewer than ten. CDR3 residues: CASSLRDRLMGEQYF. The CDR3 nucleotides are TGTGCCAGCAGCCTCCGGGACAGGCTAATGGGCGAGCAGTACTTC. This rearrangement joins TRBV11-2 to TRBJ2-7, with TRBD1 matching 8 bases. This CDR3 is 15 amino acids long. The V gene's germline CDR1 is SGHAT and CDR2 FQNNGV. V lost 5 bases to trimming and J lost 6 bases; unmatched junction nucleotides: 12.

This chain uses TRBV20-1 with TRBJ2-5; no firm D call. CDR3 size: 11 residues. Germline-derived CDR1 and CDR2 are DFQATT and SNEGSKA (reference sequence). Trimming cost V 6 bases and J 4 bases, with 9 bases left between them. The CDR3 reads CSASDRETQYF. DNA for the CDR3: TGCAGTGCCTCCGACCGAGAGACCCAGTACTTC.

The chain recombines TRBV5-1 with TRBJ1-2; D is undetermined. This CDR3 has 13 residues. V was cut by 4 bases and J by 4 bases, with 11 bases left in between. CDR1 is SGHRS and CDR2 is YFSETQ in the germline V gene. This chain's CDR3 is CASSRDMGYGYTF. The CDR3, as DNA: TGCGCCAGCAGCCGCGACATGGGCTATGGCTACACCTTC.

The rearrangement uses TRBV7-2 and TRBJ2-7, with 8 nucleotides matching TRBD2. Trimming at V came to 5 bases and at J to 4 bases, leaving 10 bases not matched to a gene. The V gene's germline CDR1 is SGHTA and CDR2 FQGNSA. CDR3 size: 15 residues. The CDR3 reads CASSLIAGSGYEQYF. The CDR3 region has the DNA TGTGCCAGCAGCCTTATAGCGGGGAGCGGATACGAGCAGTACTTC.

This chain connects TRBV5-1 to TRBJ1-5; 10 bases fit TRBD1. J gave up 0 bases and V 4 bases, and 19 bases lay outside the gene matches. The CDR3 has 21 amino acids. In germline, CDR1 is SGHRS, CDR2 YFSETQ. DNA for the CDR3: TGCGCCAGCAGCCACAGTGGTCCTCTTGGGACAGGGGAATATAGCAATCAGCCCCAGCATTTT. Its translation: CASSHSGPLGTGEYSNQPQHF.

This chain links TRBV18 with TRBJ2-5, with TRBD1 as a possible D gene (6 bases). Between the trimmed V and J ends, which lost 0 bases and 1 base, there was a span of 9 bases. Per germline, CDR1 KGHSH and CDR2 LQKENI. The CDR3 covers 15 residues. The chain's CDR3 is CASSPPDSPQETQYF. The CDR3 region has the DNA TGTGCCAGCTCACCACCGGACAGCCCCCAAGAGACCCAGTACTTC.

The chain employs TRBV28 and TRBJ1-3, with 7 bases lining up with TRBD1. The CDR3 spans 14 residues. Losses at the gene ends were 7 bases for V and 8 bases for J; bases not matched to a gene: 11. CDR1 and CDR2 from the germline V gene are MDHEN and SYDVKM. This chain's CDR3 is CASTSGQATYTIYF. The CDR3 nucleotides are TGTGCCAGCACCTCCGGACAGGCTACATACACCATATATTTT.

This clone has just one count. This chain uses TRBV10-3 with TRBJ1-1; weak D call: TRBD1 (5 bases). The CDR3 has 15 residues. The V and J ends lost 4 bases and 10 bases respectively, with 22 bases between them. Germline V gene data show CDR1 as ENHRY and CDR2 as SYGVKD. The CDR3 DNA follows: TGTGCCATCAGTGGGGTCATTGAGGGGACCCCCGGAGCTTTCTTT. Amino acids: CAISGVIEGTPGAFF.

This clone was found a few times. The V and J genes are TRBV5-1 and TRBJ2-2; 10 bases fit TRBD1. The V gene end was trimmed by 0 bases and the J gene end by 5 bases; junction bases not matched to a gene: 7. Germline loops: CDR1 SGHRS, CDR2 YFSETQ. CDR3 length: 17 residues. CDR3 protein: CASSLADRTGGTGELFF. The CDR3 DNA is TGCGCCAGCAGCTTGGCCGATCGGACAGGGGGGACCGGGGAGCTGTTTTTT.

The chain links TRBV3-1 (or the pseudogene TRBV3-2) to TRBJ2-5; 7 nucleotides align to TRBD1. The germline CDR1 and CDR2 sequences are LGHDT and YNNKEL (reference sequence). V lost 4 bases, J lost 5 bases, and 7 bases stayed unmatched. The CDR3 is 14 residues long. CDR3 bases: TGTGCCAGCAGCCGCAGGACAGGCGGGGAGACCCAGTACTTC. Translated, it gives CASSRRTGGETQYF.

This clone was detected once. The chain joins TRBV28 to TRBJ1-6; the D is unclear. The CDR3 has 16 residues. Trimming took 5 bases from V and 0 from J, leaving 11 bases between them. Germline CDR1 and CDR2: MDHEN and SYDVKM. The CDR3 is CASSPSSSSYNSPLHF. The CDR3 nucleotides are TGTGCCAGCAGTCCAAGCTCTAGCTCCTATAATTCACCCCTCCACTTT.

The rearrangement links TRBV3-1 (or the pseudogene TRBV3-2) to TRBJ2-1; unclear D gene. V was cut by 4 bases and J by 5 bases, with 15 bases left in between. Germline CDR1 LGHDT, CDR2 YNNKEL (reference sequence). This CDR3 has 15 amino acids. As DNA, the CDR3 is TGTGCCAGCAGCCCTTCAGCTGGGTTCGACAATGAGCAGTTCTTC. Amino acid sequence: CASSPSAGFDNEQFF.

For the CDR3, the DNA is TGTGCCAGCAGCTTACTTAGCACAGGCGAAGCTTTCTTT. Protein product: CASSLLSTGEAFF. The rearrangement links TRBV7-2 to TRBJ1-1, with TRBD1 as a possible D gene (5 bases). V lost 2 bases to trimming and J lost 8 bases, with 12 bases between them. The germline V gene encodes CDR1 SGHTA and CDR2 FQGNSA. There are 13 residues in the CDR3.

This chain links TRBV12-3 or TRBV12-4 with TRBJ2-1; TRBD2 agrees at 7 bases. After removal of 6 bases from V and 8 bases from J, the junction contained 4 bases not matched to a gene. The CDR3 contains 12 residues. CDR3 amino acids: CASRAGRDEQFF. Here the CDR3 DNA reads TGTGCCAGCAGGGCAGGGAGGGATGAGCAGTTCTTC.

The gene calls are TRBV3-1 (or the pseudogene TRBV3-2) and TRBJ1-6; no definite D call. Trimming stripped 3 bases from V and 8 bases from J, with 14 bases between. The length of the CDR3 is 15 residues. Germline CDR1 and CDR2: LGHDT and YNNKEL (reference sequence). The CDR3 region is CASSQYLDVYSPLHF. The CDR3 DNA follows: TGTGCCAGCAGCCAGTATCTGGACGTTTATTCACCCCTCCACTTT.

The chain combines TRBV5-1 with TRBJ2-1, with 9 bases lining up with TRBD2. Germline V gene data show CDR1 as SGHRS and CDR2 as YFSETQ. CDR3 length equals 15 residues. The J segment lost 7 bases and the V segment lost 2 bases, leaving 7 bases of the junction unmatched. The CDR3 nucleotides are TGCGCCAGCAGCTTTAGCGGGGGTGCCCAGAATGAGCAGTTCTTC. It encodes CASSFSGGAQNEQFF.

This chain uses TRBV19 with TRBJ1-5, with a tentative D call TRBD1 (6 bases). Germline CDR1 LNHDA, CDR2 SQIVND (reference sequence). The CDR3 extends over 14 amino acids. V lost 9 bases, J lost 6 bases, and 18 bases lay in between. The CDR3 DNA sequence: TGTGCCAGCCAGAATCGGGGGGCGGGTCAGCCCCAGCATTTT. This codes for CASQNRGAGQPQHF.

V and J are TRBV27 and TRBJ1-6; D remains unclear. CDR3 length equals 15 residues. The ends were cut back, 3 bases at V and 8 bases at J, with 14 bases in the middle. Looked up from germline, CDR1 is MNHEY and CDR2 is SMNVEV (reference sequence). The CDR3 bases are TGTGCCAGCAGTTTCGGCAGCTTAACGGATTCACCCCTCCACTTT. It yields the protein CASSFGSLTDSPLHF.

This clone was seen only a few times. The genes are TRBV19 and TRBJ2-3; D might be TRBD1 or TRBD2, each matching 6 bases. CDR1 is LNHDA, CDR2 SQIVND, per germline (reference sequence). V lost 3 bases and J lost 1, with 8 bases in between. The CDR3 runs to 14 residues. The CDR3 bases are TGTGCCAGTAGTATGGAGGGGGGCACAGATACGCAGTATTTT. Translation: CASSMEGGTDTQYF.

This chain joins TRBV7-8 and TRBJ1-3; D remains ambiguous. This CDR3 is 14 amino acids long. Per the germline V gene, CDR1 is SGHVS and CDR2 is FQNEAQ. V was pared by 4 bases and J by 4 bases, with 11 bases between. The CDR3 DNA reads TGTGCCAGCAGCTCCTTAGGGTTAGGAAACACCATATATTTT. Protein sequence: CASSSLGLGNTIYF.

The chain has TRBV6-1 and TRBJ1-6; D is perhaps TRBD1 (5 bases). This CDR3 comprises 14 residues. Trimming removed 2 bases at V and 9 bases at J, with 11 bases between. CDR1 and CDR2 (germline): MNHNS, SASEGT. CDR3 residues: CASSERQGSSPLHF. As DNA, the CDR3 is TGTGCCAGCAGTGAACGGCAGGGAAGTTCACCCCTCCACTTT.

This chain connects TRBV11-2 to TRBJ1-2; 8 nucleotides agree with TRBD1. This CDR3 has 15 residues. V trimming: 5 bases; J trimming: 8 bases; junction bases outside the gene matches: 13. In germline, CDR1 is SGHAT, CDR2 FQNNGV. DNA for the CDR3: TGTGCCAGCAGCCCGATCGACAGGGGAGAAGAGGGCTACACCTTC. This encodes CASSPIDRGEEGYTF.

The chain carries TRBV3-1 (or the pseudogene TRBV3-2) and TRBJ2-3; D tentatively reads TRBD1 or TRBD2 (6 bases each). Trimming cost V 0 bases and J 0 bases, with 16 bases left between them. The CDR3 loop spans 18 amino acids. Germline CDR1 is LGHDT and CDR2 is YNNKEL (reference sequence). CDR3 sequence (DNA): TGTGCCAGCAGCCAAGATCGAGGGGGGAGACCTAGCACAGATACGCAGTATTTT. It specifies CASSQDRGGRPSTDTQYF.